This T cell receptor beta chain was identified in a study of OX40 agonist ivuxolimab in advanced cancers. Context from the whole study: Ivuxolimab was an agonistic, fully human IgG2 monoclonal antibody directed against OX40 (CD134), a costimulatory receptor. The dose-escalation cohort was about 83% male with a mean age of about 65 years, ranging from about 20 to 80. The paper describes the monotherapy dose-escalation part (N ≈ 50 patients) of the phase I trial of ivuxolimab. Among the roughly 54 dose-escalation patients, some 20 had hepatocellular carcinoma, approximately 15 melanoma, 9 renal cell carcinoma and 9 head and neck cancer. Patients were allowed to have had prior anti-PD-1, anti-PD-L1 or anti-CTLA-4 therapy, and around 40% of the dose-escalation patients had previously received checkpoint inhibitors. Intravenous ivuxolimab was administered to patients every 2 weeks at six dose levels: 0.01, 0.1, 0.3, 1.5, 3 and 10 mg/kg. The purpose of peripheral TCRbeta sequencing was to test whether ivuxolimab changed TCR sequence diversity and led to clonal T-cell expansion. Partial responses occurred in three dose-escalation patients: two with cutaneous melanoma and one with hepatocellular carcinoma. Broader findings and caveats from the paper: Which antigens the clonally expanded peripheral T cells were specific for was not determined. At doses of 0.1 to 3.0 mg/kg, clonal expansion of both CD4+ and CD8+ T cells in blood was seen between baseline and week 6. After ivuxolimab, more expanded clones were found on average in CD8+ T cells than in CD4+ T cells. Low levels of normalized T-cell clonal expansion were also seen in some patients who did not respond. In the 0.1-3.0 mg/kg groups, partial responders were among the patients with the lowest normalized peripheral clonal expansion, particularly in CD8+ T cells.

For sequencing of the TCRbeta CDR3 region, genomic DNA was extracted from the sorted cells. The immunoSEQ Assay was used for sequencing of TCRbeta CDR3 regions. Not all clones reach the TCRdb copy of this immuneACCESS table, which keeps in-frame sequences only. Checked studies attribute under half of the gap to unresolved V genes and leave the rest unexplained. In this sample the table shows roughly 56,000 clones, about 88% of which occur a single time. 0.75% to 0.9% of the sample is taken by the ten largest. The trial excluded patients who had a history of autoimmune disease or who were on systemic immunosuppression. In every dose cohort, peripheral blood was drawn for TCR sequencing at baseline, cycle 4 day 1, and cycle 7 day 1. Samples came from an open-label, multicenter, first-in-human phase I dose-escalation trial of ivuxolimab. Adults with locally advanced or metastatic head and neck squamous cell, hepatocellular, melanoma or renal cell carcinoma were enrolled in the trial. Before TCR sequencing, CD4+ T cells and CD8+ T cells from peripheral blood were sorted into separate populations.

For this clone: Its antigen is not yet known. No base qualities exist here, and no much larger clone lies one base off it.

Trimming takes 0 bases from V and 6 bases from J, and the germline ends sit 7 bases apart. Reading from cysteine to phenylalanine, the CDR3 counts 13 amino acids. The only DNA kept is the CDR3, 39 bases in frame from the first base. From a lookup of the germline V gene, CDR1 and CDR2 are SGHTS and YDEGEE. Rearrangement joined TRBV5-8 to TRBJ2-4; confidence is insufficient to name the D gene. Material: CD4+ or CD8+ T cells sorted from blood, obtained in a trial of the OX40 agonist ivuxolimab. The origin of this receptor is an adult with an advanced solid tumor such as melanoma, head and neck, liver or kidney cancer. At the DNA level, the sequence is TGTGCCAGCAGCTTGGGGCAGGCAAACATTCAGTACTTC. It translates as CASSLGQANIQYF. The CDR3, completed at both ends by the reference TRBV5-8 and TRBJ2-4 genes, gives the full variable domain EAGVTQSPTHLIKTRGQQATLRCSPISGHTSVYWYQQALGLGLQFLLWYDEGEERNRGNFPPRFSGRQFPNYSSELNVNALELEDSALYLCASSLGQANIQYFGAGTRLSVL.